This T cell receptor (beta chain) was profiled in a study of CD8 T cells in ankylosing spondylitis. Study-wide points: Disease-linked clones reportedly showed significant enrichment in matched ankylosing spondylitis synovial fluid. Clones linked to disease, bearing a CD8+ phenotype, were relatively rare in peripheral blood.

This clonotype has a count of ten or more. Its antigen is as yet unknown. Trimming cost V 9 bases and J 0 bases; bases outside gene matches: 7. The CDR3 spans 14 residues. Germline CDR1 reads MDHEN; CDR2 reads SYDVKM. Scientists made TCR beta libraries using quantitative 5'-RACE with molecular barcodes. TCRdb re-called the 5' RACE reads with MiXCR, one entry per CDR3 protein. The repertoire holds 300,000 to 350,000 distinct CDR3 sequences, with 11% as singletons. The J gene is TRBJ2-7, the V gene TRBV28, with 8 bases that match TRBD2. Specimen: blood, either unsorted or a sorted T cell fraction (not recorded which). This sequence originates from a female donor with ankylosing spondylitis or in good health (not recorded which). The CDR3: CASTIAGISYEQYF. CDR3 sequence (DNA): TGTGCCAGTACTATAGCGGGGATCTCCTACGAGCAGTACTTC.